The next 5 T cell receptor beta chains were all read from a single sample in a study of CD8 T cells in Susac syndrome. Random hexamers served to reverse transcribe roughly 0.45 to 1 ug RNA. TCRdb re-analysed the immunoSEQ multiplex PCR reads in MiXCR, keeping a single row per CDR3 protein. The sample shows 120,000 to 150,000 distinct CDR3 sequences, approximately 96% of them seen only once. What was sequenced was CD4+ T cells from PBMCs. Receptors originate from a human donor with Susac syndrome.

CDR3 sequence reads: CASRPTSTAMYEQYF. CDR3 coding DNA: TGTGCCAGCAGACCCACCTCAACAGCAATGTACGAGCAGTACTTC. The chain joins TRBV28 to TRBJ2-7; the D is unclear. Trimming cost V 6 bases and J 4 bases, with 19 bases left between them. The CDR3 is 15 residues long. CDR1 is MDHEN, CDR2 SYDVKM, per germline.

This sequence joins TRBV7-3 and TRBJ2-7; 11 positions agree with TRBD2. Germline loops: CDR1 SGHTA, CDR2 FQGTGA. The CDR3 spans 17 residues. The V gene end was trimmed by 0 bases and the J gene end by 4 bases; junction bases not matched to a gene: 8. CDR3 bases: TGTGCCAGCAGCTTAACGGGAGGTAGCGGGAGGGCTTACGAGCAGTACTTC. It codes for CASSLTGGSGRAYEQYF.

This clonotype was found once. This chain connects TRBV20-1 to TRBJ1-2; no definite D call. Germline CDR1 is DFQATT and CDR2 is SNEGSKA (reference sequence). V lost 5 bases, J lost 4 bases, and 11 bases lay in between. This CDR3 is 12 amino acids long. CDR3 sequence (DNA): TGCAGTGCTTCTCTATCGGCCTATGGCTACACCTTC. It is translated as CSASLSAYGYTF.

This clonotype was seen a handful of times. V is TRBV25-1 and J is TRBJ1-4; 7 bases line up with TRBD1. Germline V gives CDR1 MGHDK, CDR2 SYGVNS. J was trimmed by 6 bases and V by 4 bases; bases with no gene match: 2. This CDR3 has 13 amino acids. The DNA of the CDR3 is TGTGCCAGCAGTGGACAGGGTTATGAAAAACTGTTTTTT. Its translation is CASSGQGYEKLFF.

The chain couples TRBV2 to TRBJ2-7; the D gene is possibly TRBD2 (5 bases). V lost 6 bases and J lost 7, with 16 bases in between. The germline V gene has CDR1 SNHLY and CDR2 FYNNEI. The CDR3 is made up of 13 amino acids. CDR3 DNA sequence: TGTGCCAGCAGACAACGGGGTATGGGGGAGCAGTACTTC. Translation: CASRQRGMGEQYF.